A single sample gave rise to the 24 T cell receptor beta chains below, sequenced in a study of regulatory T cells in long-lasting Graves disease. Relying on iRepertoire HTBI primers and Arm-PCR of CDR3 regions, the team built TCR beta libraries. A single record per CDR3 protein comes from TCRdb applying MiXCR to the multiplex PCR reads. The data contain hundreds of thousands of distinct CDR3 sequences, 18% of them singletons. Documented time point: newly diagnosed GD, antithyroid drugs for less than 3 months. The TCR library was made from RNA extracted from PBMCs. The material was peripheral blood mononuclear cells (PBMCs), obtained at new diagnosis, from a patient treated with antithyroid drugs. All receptors come from a female donor with Graves disease.

This clonotype was detected many times. V and J are TRBV5-1 and TRBJ2-6, with TRBD1 identical over 9 bases. V dropped 0 bases and J dropped 4; count of bases not matched to a gene: 5. Looked up from germline, CDR1 is SGHRS and CDR2 is YFSETQ. The CDR3 runs 17 residues. The CDR3 coding sequence is TGCGCCAGCAGCTTGGCCGGACAGGGGACGGGGGCCAACGTCCTGACTTTC. It codes for CASSLAGQGTGANVLTF.

This rearrangement joins TRBV3-1 to TRBJ2-6, with D uncertain. V was shortened by 0 bases and J by 0 bases, with 9 bases between the two germline ends. Germline values: CDR1 LGHDT, CDR2 YNNKEL (reference sequence). CDR3 length: 17 amino acids. Here the CDR3 reads CASSQEGLISGANVLTF. CDR3 nucleotide sequence: TGTGCCAGCAGCCAAGAAGGCCTCATCTCTGGGGCCAACGTCCTGACTTTC.

This clonotype was detected ten times or more. The CDR3 spells CASSSRDGQYF. The CDR3 coding sequence is TGCGCCAGCAGCTCACGAGATGGGCAGTACTTC. The V call is TRBV4-1, the J call TRBJ2-7; D is undetermined. The V end was cut by 5 bases, the J end by 9 bases, with 11 bases between. CDR1 and CDR2 from the germline V gene are MGHRA and YSYEKL. CDR3 length: 11 amino acids.

This clonotype showed up just a few times. The chain recombines TRBV6-1 with TRBJ2-7; tentative D call: TRBD2 (5 bases). V lost 7 bases and J lost 3, with 10 bases in between. The germline V gene has CDR1 MNHNS and CDR2 SASEGT. The CDR3 totals 12 residues. The CDR3 loop reads CASTSRLYEQYF. CDR3 bases: TGTGCCAGCACTAGCCGACTCTACGAGCAGTACTTC.

This clonotype came up many times. The chain combines TRBV24-1 with TRBJ2-7; 7 bases are shared with TRBD1. Trimming removed 4 bases from V and 5 bases from J; junction bases left unmatched: 4. Per the germline V gene, CDR1 is KGHDR and CDR2 is SFDVKD. The CDR3 has 13 amino acids. The CDR3, as DNA: TGTGCCACCAGTGAAGACAGGGACCACGAGCAGTACTTC. It translates to CATSEDRDHEQYF.

The sample holds many counts of this clonotype. This chain uses TRBV28 with TRBJ2-1; TRBD2 aligns across 11 bases. Trimming cost V 6 bases and J 3 bases; bases outside gene matches: 7. The CDR3 is made up of 16 amino acids. Germline V gene sequence: CDR1 MDHEN, CDR2 SYDVKM. CDR3 nucleotides: TGTGCCAGCAGCCGACTAGCGGGAATTATCTACAATGAGCAGTTCTTC. Its protein product is CASSRLAGIIYNEQFF.

This clonotype has only a few counts. Possible read error: a much larger clone is one base away. The rearrangement links TRBV12-5 to TRBJ2-2; D is possibly TRBD1 (6 bases). Germline V gene data show CDR1 as LGHNT and CDR2 as FRNRAP. The CDR3 has 16 residues. CDR3 nucleotide sequence: TGTGCTAGTGGTTTGCCGACAGGTCGCGGCACCGGGGAGCCGTTTTTT. Its protein product is CASGLPTGRGTGEPFF.

Ten or more counts support this clonotype. The rearrangement joins TRBV12-3 or TRBV12-4 to TRBJ2-2; 9 bases agree with TRBD2. The CDR3 totals 15 residues. The junction had 9 bases not matched to a gene; V was cut back by 6 bases and J by 7 bases. CDR3: CASRDSGSSGGELFF. In DNA form, the CDR3 reads TGTGCCAGCAGGGATAGCGGGAGTTCTGGCGGGGAGCTGTTTTTT.

This clonotype appeared many times. This chain connects TRBV27 to TRBJ1-4, with D possibly matching TRBD1 (5 bases). Germline CDR1 and CDR2: MNHEY and SMNVEV (reference sequence). This CDR3 comprises 16 residues. V lost 5 bases and J 2 bases, leaving 15 bases between the germline ends. The chain's CDR3 is CASSLGGGGTNEKLFF. As DNA, the CDR3 is TGTGCCAGCAGTCTCGGGGGGGGTGGCACTAATGAAAAACTGTTTTTT.

In this sample, this clonotype turned up many times. This chain links TRBV28 with TRBJ2-5; D might be TRBD1 (6 bases). CDR1 MDHEN and CDR2 SYDVKM come from the germline V gene. The V end was cut by 3 bases, the J end by 5 bases, with 13 bases between. CDR3 length: 14 residues. CDR3 coding DNA: TGTGCCAGCAGTTTCTACAGGGACCGGGAGACCCAGTACTTC. Amino acid sequence: CASSFYRDRETQYF.

This clonotype appeared many times. This chain uses TRBV2 with TRBJ2-1, with 8 bases aligning to TRBD1. The CDR3 spans 12 residues. The junction had 4 bases not matched to a gene; V was cut back by 7 bases and J by 8 bases. Looked up from germline, CDR1 is SNHLY and CDR2 is FYNNEI. In DNA form, the CDR3 reads TGTGCCAGCATCCAGGGGGCCTATGAGCAGTTCTTC. It codes for CASIQGAYEQFF.

This clonotype was picked up many times. The chain couples TRBV5-6 to TRBJ2-2; D unclear. Trimming stripped 3 bases from V and 0 bases from J, with 12 bases between. The V gene's germline CDR1 is SGHDT and CDR2 YYEEEE. The CDR3 has 16 residues. CDR3 in DNA: TGTGCCAGCAGCTCGGGTTTGTCCGCGAACACCGGGGAGCTGTTTTTT. It specifies CASSSGLSANTGELFF.

The sample holds a few counts of this clonotype. The genes are TRBV29-1 and TRBJ2-5; 8 bases agree with TRBD2. The ends lost 5 bases at V and 5 bases at J; junction bases unmatched: 13. The CDR3 is 15 amino acids. CDR1 SQVTM and CDR2 ANQGSEA come from the germline V gene. The DNA of the CDR3 is TGCAGCGTTCGGGGGGGGGCAGGGGTAGGGGAGACCCAGTACTTC. Protein product: CSVRGGAGVGETQYF.

This clonotype was recorded many times. The chain links TRBV2 to TRBJ1-6; the match to TRBD1 covers 7 bases. With 6 bases clipped from V and 8 bases from J, the junction kept 13 bases outside the gene matches. The CDR3 spans 16 residues. CDR1 and CDR2 from the germline V gene are SNHLY and FYNNEI. The CDR3 loop is CASSASQGRVDSPLHF. In DNA, the CDR3 is TGTGCCAGCAGCGCCTCACAGGGGAGAGTGGATTCACCCCTCCACTTT.

This clonotype was recorded a few times. V and J are TRBV11-3 and TRBJ1-6; D may be TRBD1 (5 bases). CDR3 size: 13 residues. V was pared by 5 bases and J by 10 bases, with 12 bases between. CDR1 is SGHNT, CDR2 YENEEA, per germline. Here the CDR3 DNA reads TGTGCCAGCAGCCCGGACATAGGATCACCCCTCCACTTT. This sequence encodes CASSPDIGSPLHF.

This clonotype was recorded many times. The rearrangement links TRBV18 to TRBJ2-7; no firm D call. This CDR3 is built from 17 residues. Germline CDR1 reads KGHSH; CDR2 reads LQKENI. Trimming stripped 2 bases from V and 0 bases from J, with 17 bases between. The CDR3 region is CASSPKDSPILSYEQYF. CDR3 DNA sequence: TGTGCCAGCTCACCAAAGGATTCGCCGATCCTCTCCTACGAGCAGTACTTC. Looking up the rest from reference TRBV18 and TRBJ2-7 gives the full variable domain: NAGVMQNPRHLVRRRGQEARLRCSPMKGHSHVYWYRQLPEEGLKFMVYLQKENIIDESGMPKERFSAEFPKEGPSILRIQQVVRGDSAAYFCASSPKDSPILSYEQYFGPGTRLTVT.

This clonotype has a handful of counts. The rearrangement links TRBV5-1 to TRBJ2-3; D not certain. The CDR3 runs 11 residues. V was shortened by 0 bases and J by 7 bases, with 3 bases between the two germline ends. In germline, CDR1 is SGHRS, CDR2 YFSETQ. The CDR3 nucleotides are TGCGCCAGCAGCTTGGATAATACGCAGTATTTT. It yields the protein CASSLDNTQYF.

This clonotype was recorded many times. V and J are TRBV30 and TRBJ1-5; a weak D match, TRBD1 (6 bases). V was pared by 0 bases and J by 2 bases, with 11 bases between. Per the germline V gene, CDR1 is GTSNPN and CDR2 is SVGIG (reference sequence). This CDR3 is 15 amino acids long. The CDR3 DNA reads TGTGCCTGGAGTGTAAACGCAGGGGGCAATCAGCCCCAGCATTTT. The encoded protein is CAWSVNAGGNQPQHF.

This clonotype occurred once. With a far larger clone one base away, a read error is the likely cause. The chain carries TRBV28 and TRBJ2-1; D is tentatively TRBD1 or TRBD2 (6 bases each). The germline V and J ends were trimmed by 2 bases and 10 bases, with 12 bases remaining between them. The germline V gene encodes CDR1 MDHEN and CDR2 SYDVKM. This CDR3 is built from 13 residues. The CDR3 DNA follows: TGTGCCAGCAGTTTAGTTAAGGGGGGAGAGCAGTTCTTC. Its translation is CASSLVKGGEQFF.

There are many counts of this clonotype. V is TRBV6-1 and J is TRBJ1-5; D unresolved. The germline gives CDR1 MNHNS, CDR2 SASEGT. The CDR3 is 16 residues long. V was shortened by 6 bases and J by 0 bases, with 15 bases between the two germline ends. CDR3 in DNA: TGTGCCAGCAGAGAGAGGATAGGAAATAGCAATCAGCCCCAGCATTTT. This sequence encodes CASRERIGNSNQPQHF.

This clonotype was picked up many times. In nucleotides, the CDR3 is TGTGCCAGCGATAAAACCTACGGGGGCGGCAATGAGCAGTTCTTC. As protein: CASDKTYGGGNEQFF. The V call is TRBV2, the J call TRBJ2-1, with D perhaps TRBD1 or TRBD2 (6 bases each). Trimming stripped 8 bases from V and 6 bases from J, with 20 bases between. Germline V lookup: CDR1 SNHLY, CDR2 FYNNEI. CDR3 size: 15 residues.

This clonotype came up a few times. The chain employs TRBV27 and TRBJ2-7; tentative D call: TRBD1 (6 bases). CDR1 and CDR2 (germline): MNHEY, SMNVEV (reference sequence). The CDR3 is 17 amino acids. Between the trimmed V and J ends, which lost 8 bases and 3 bases, there was a span of 26 bases. CDR3 sequence: CASPGPRLKQGSYEQYF. The CDR3 nucleotides read TGTGCCAGCCCTGGTCCCCGACTGAAGCAGGGGAGCTACGAGCAGTACTTC.

Many counts were recorded for this clonotype. The J gene is TRBJ2-3, the V gene TRBV29-1; perhaps D is TRBD1 or TRBD2 (5 bases each). V gave up 6 bases and J gave up 2 bases, with 12 bases separating them. This CDR3 has 13 residues. CDR1 is SQVTM, CDR2 ANQGSEA, per germline. DNA of the CDR3: TGCAGCGTCGAAAGGGGACCCACAGATACGCAGTATTTT. Encoded protein: CSVERGPTDTQYF.

Ten or more counts support this clonotype. DNA for the CDR3: TGTGCCAGCACTTTGTTGGGAGAGCAGTACTTC. It codes for CASTLLGEQYF. The V call is TRBV6-1, the J call TRBJ2-7; D remains unclear. Germline V gene data show CDR1 as MNHNS and CDR2 as SASEGT. CDR3 size: 11 residues. The germline V and J ends were trimmed by 7 bases and 7 bases, with 11 bases remaining between them.